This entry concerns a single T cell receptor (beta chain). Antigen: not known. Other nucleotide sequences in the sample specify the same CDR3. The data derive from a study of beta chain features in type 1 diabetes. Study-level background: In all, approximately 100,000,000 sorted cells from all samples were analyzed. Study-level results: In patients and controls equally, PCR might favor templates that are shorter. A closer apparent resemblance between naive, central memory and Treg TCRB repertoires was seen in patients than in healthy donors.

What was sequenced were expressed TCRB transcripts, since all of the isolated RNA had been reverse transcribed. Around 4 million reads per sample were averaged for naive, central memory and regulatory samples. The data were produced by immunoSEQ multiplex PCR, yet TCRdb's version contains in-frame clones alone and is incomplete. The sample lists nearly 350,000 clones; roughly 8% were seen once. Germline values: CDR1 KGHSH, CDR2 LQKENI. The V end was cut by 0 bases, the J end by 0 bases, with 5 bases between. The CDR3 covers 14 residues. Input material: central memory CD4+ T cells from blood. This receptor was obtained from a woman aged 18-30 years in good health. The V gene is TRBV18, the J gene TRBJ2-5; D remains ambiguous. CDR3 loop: CASSPPGYQETQYF. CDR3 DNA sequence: TGTGCCAGCTCACCACCGGGCTACCAAGAGACCCAGTACTTC.